This is a list of T cell receptor beta chains from one sample in a study of a mutant IDH1 vaccine in newly diagnosed glioma. Only in-frame clones appear in the TCRdb table, and some are missing; sequencing was by immunoSEQ multiplex PCR. Seen here are some 49,000 clones, less than 85% observed once, and the top ten hold around 4.9%. These receptors' antigens are unknown. Sample: PBMCs, taken from a glioma patient whose treatment included an IDH1 peptide vaccine. Receptors were obtained from a middle-aged woman with glioma. Some clones in this sample may be carry-over from other donors' samples. The CDR3 runs from the conserved cysteine through the conserved F or W. A D gene is named only where the DNA matches it firmly. Expanded clones get a size class; other rows say once, few or many, or leave the size out.

TRBJ2-7 | NA | NA | TRBV6-1 | TGTGCCAGCAGGTTAGCTTACGAGCAGTACTTC | CASRLAYEQYF
TRBJ1-4 | NA | NA | TRBV10-3 | TGTGCCATCGGCGCGCAGGGTGAGGAAAAACTGTTTTTT | CAIGAQGEEKLFF
TRBJ1-5 | NA | NA | TRBV18 | TGTGCCAGCTCACGGGAGGCAGGGAGGAATCGGCCCCAGCATTTT | CASSREAGRNRPQHF
TRBJ1-2 | NA | TRBD1 | TRBV25-1 | TGTGCCAGCAGTAACCCGGGACAGGGGGACTCTGGCTACACCTTC | CASSNPGQGDSGYTF
TRBJ1-2 | NA | NA | TRBV5-5 | TGTGCCAGCAGCTTGCCCGCGCAAGGAGGATATGGCTACACCTTC | CASSLPAQGGYGYTF
TRBJ1-5 | NA | NA | TRBV25-1 | TGTGCCAGCAGTGGGAGGGGGAATCAGCCCCAGCATTTT | CASSGRGNQPQHF
TRBJ1-1 | NA | NA | TRBV19 | TGTGCCAGTAGTATCCCGGGACTACCGGACACTGAAGCTTTCTTT | CASSIPGLPDTEAFF
TRBJ2-3 | NA | TRBD1 | TRBV7-9 | TGTGCCAGCAGCCTCGTGCCGACAGGGCTAGCAGATACGCAGTATTTT | CASSLVPTGLADTQYF
TRBJ1-2 | few | NA | TRBV29-1 | TGCAGCGCGACCCCGGGGGACGGCTACACCTTC | CSATPGDGYTF
TRBJ1-1 | few | NA | TRBV7-9 | TGTGCCAGCAGCTTATTCGGATCGAACACTGAAGCTTTCTTT | CASSLFGSNTEAFF
TRBJ2-1 | NA | NA | TRBV11-2 | TGTGCCAGCAGCTTAGATCCCCGCGGGGTTCGCTCCTACAATGAGCAGTTCTTC | CASSLDPRGVRSYNEQFF
TRBJ1-5 | few | NA | TRBV5-5 | TGTGCCAGCAGCGCGGATCCGGGGGTCCTCCAGCCCCAGCATTTT | CASSADPGVLQPQHF
TRBJ2-7 | once | NA | TRBV19 | TGTGCCAGTAGCATAGGGGGGGGCCCCTACGAGCAGTACTTC | CASSIGGGPYEQYF
TRBJ1-1 | NA | NA | TRBV7-9 | TGTGCCAGCAGCTTAAGGGGGGGGTCCTTGAACACTGAAGCTTTCTTT | CASSLRGGSLNTEAFF
TRBJ1-2 | few | NA | TRBV4-1 | TGCGCCAGCAGCTTTATTGGGTTTAACTATGGCTACACCTTC | CASSFIGFNYGYTF
TRBJ1-2 | NA | NA | TRBV6-1 | TGTGCCAGCAGTGAGGGCAGGGTGGACTATGGCTACACCTTC | CASSEGRVDYGYTF
TRBJ2-7 | NA | TRBD1 | TRBV23-1 | TGCGCCAGCACCCCCCTGGTGCAGGGGGCAAACCATTTCTACGAGCAGTACTTC | CASTPLVQGANHFYEQYF
TRBJ1-1 | few | NA | TRBV11-2 | TGTGCCAGCAGCCAAGAGGACCGGGAAGCTTTCTTT | CASSQEDREAFF
TRBJ1-5 | NA | NA | TRBV7-2 | TGTGCCAGCAGCTCTGTATCCGGGATCCATCAGCCCCAGCATTTT | CASSSVSGIHQPQHF
TRBJ2-1 | NA | NA | TRBV30 | TGTGCCTGGAGTTCTTGGCGGGATGACTACAATGAGCAGTTCTTC | CAWSSWRDDYNEQFF
TRBJ2-7 | NA | NA | TRBV19 | TGTGCCAGTAGTATCGGGGGAAATCACTACGAGCAGTACTTC | CASSIGGNHYEQYF
TRBJ2-1 | once | NA | TRBV7-9 | TGTGCCAGCAGCCCACCCCGACGGAGCTCCTACAATGAGCAGTTCTTC | CASSPPRRSSYNEQFF
TRBJ2-1 | NA | NA | TRBV2 | TGTGCCAGCTCCAGAAGACGGGGCTACTCCTACAATGAGCAGTTCTTC | CASSRRRGYSYNEQFF
TRBJ1-1 | once | TRBD1 | TRBV18 | TGTGCCAGCTCACCGGCAGGGGGAGGGGCTGAAGCTTTCTTT | CASSPAGGGAEAFF
TRBJ2-5 | NA | TRBD2 | TRBV2 | TGTGCCAGCAGGGGGGGAGGGGAGACCCAGTACTTC | CASRGGGETQYF
TRBJ2-1 | NA | NA | TRBV18 | TGTGCCAGCTCACCTAGGCGGGGTGCCTACAATGAGCAGTTCTTC | CASSPRRGAYNEQFF
TRBJ1-1 | NA | NA | TRBV7-9 | TGTGCCAGCAGCTTAGCTCCCCCCCCGGACAGTCCGAGCACTGAAGCTTTCTTT | CASSLAPPPDSPSTEAFF
TRBJ1-4 | NA | NA | TRBV2 | TGTGCCAGCAGTGAAGTGGGGGCGACTAATGAAAAACTGTTTTTT | CASSEVGATNEKLFF
TRBJ1-2 | few | NA | TRBV19 | TGTGCCAGTAGTCTCAGGGTAGATGGCTACACCTTC | CASSLRVDGYTF
TRBJ1-2 | NA | TRBD1 | TRBV4-1 | TGCGCCAGCAGCCAACTAAACAGGGGAAACTATGGCTACACCTTC | CASSQLNRGNYGYTF
TRBJ2-2 | NA | NA | TRBV7-8 | TGTGCCAGCAGCTCTGGACGAGGCAACGGGGAGCTGTTTTTT | CASSSGRGNGELFF
TRBJ1-3 | NA | NA | TRBV6-1 | TGTGCCAGCAATGACGGGGCCCCAGGTTCCGCGGACACCATATATTTT | CASNDGAPGSADTIYF
TRBJ1-2 | NA | NA | TRBV6-5 | TGTGCCAGCAGTTACGGCAACTATGGCTACACCTTC | CASSYGNYGYTF
TRBJ1-5 | NA | NA | TRBV6-5 | TGTGCCAGCGGCCGGGGCGGTCAGCCCCAGCATTTT | CASGRGGQPQHF
TRBJ1-2 | NA | TRBD1 | TRBV9 | TGTGCCAGCAGCACCGGACAGGGGGCTACGGGCTACACCTTC | CASSTGQGATGYTF
TRBJ1-4 | once | NA | TRBV5-4 | TGTGCCAGCAGCCTCCTCGGCGAAAAACTGTTTTTT | CASSLLGEKLFF
TRBJ2-1 | NA | TRBD2 | TRBV19 | TGTGCCAGTAGTATGATTGGGGGGGGACCTAATGAGCAGTTCTTC | CASSMIGGGPNEQFF
TRBJ2-1 | NA | TRBD2 | TRBV15 | TGTGCCACCAGCATGACCGCGGGACTAGGGGTTCACTATGAGCAGTTCTTC | CATSMTAGLGVHYEQFF
TRBJ2-1 | NA | TRBD1 | TRBV19 | TGTGCCAGTACCAAGGACAGGGACGCTTACAATGAGCAGTTCTTC | CASTKDRDAYNEQFF
TRBJ2-3 | NA | NA | TRBV9 | TGTGCCAGCAGCGAAATCGGCGGTGCAGATACGCAGTATTTT | CASSEIGGADTQYF
TRBJ2-7 | NA | TRBD1 | TRBV19 | TGTGCCAGTAGTTCCGGGACAGGCTACGAGCAGTACTTC | CASSSGTGYEQYF
TRBJ1-2 | NA | TRBD1 | TRBV5-6 | TGTGCCAGCAGCTTCCTCGGGACAGGGGGCCCTTATGGCTACACCTTC | CASSFLGTGGPYGYTF
TRBJ2-1 | NA | NA | TRBV6-5 | TGTGCCAGCACTACCCGACAGTTGCCCTACAATGAGCAGTTCTTC | CASTTRQLPYNEQFF
TRBJ1-1 | NA | NA | TRBV30 | TGTGCCTGGGGGGCCGAGGTATGGGGAAACACTGAAGCTTTCTTT | CAWGAEVWGNTEAFF
TRBJ2-7 | NA | TRBD2 | TRBV6-1 | TGTGCCAGCAGTTGGTCTAGCGGGAGTTACGAGCAGTACTTC | CASSWSSGSYEQYF
TRBJ2-5 | NA | NA | TRBV5-6 | TGTGCCAGCAGCTTGGACAGTGGGGAGACCCAGTACTTC | CASSLDSGETQYF
TRBJ2-2 | NA | NA | TRBV6-5 | TGTGCCAGCAGTTACTATGGGGGTGTCACCGGGGAGCTGTTTTTT | CASSYYGGVTGELFF
TRBJ1-6 | few | NA | TRBV2 | TGTGCCAGCAGTGAAAACTTCGGGCGGGCCCTCCACTTT | CASSENFGRALHF
TRBJ2-4 | NA | NA | TRBV7-2 | TGTGCCAGCAGCTTAATCTTGAAAAACATTCAGTACTTC | CASSLILKNIQYF
TRBJ1-6 | NA | TRBD1 | TRBV6-6 | TGTGCCAGCAGAGGGACAGGGTTAAAAATTTCACCCCTCCACTTT | CASRGTGLKISPLHF
TRBJ2-3 | NA | NA | TRBV7-9 | TGTGCCAGCAAGCAGGGAGTCCCGCCAGATACGCAGTATTTT | CASKQGVPPDTQYF
TRBJ2-3 | NA | NA | TRBV11-2 | TGTGCCAGCAGCTCAATCAGGGGTCAAGTGTCAGATACGCAGTATTTT | CASSSIRGQVSDTQYF
TRBJ1-5 | NA | TRBD1 | TRBV5-3 | TGTGCCAGAAGCCTACTACCAGACAGGGGCAATCAGCCCCAGCATTTT | CARSLLPDRGNQPQHF
TRBJ1-1 | NA | TRBD1 | TRBV29-1 | TGCAGCGTGGATGCCAGGGGGAAGGAAGCTTTCTTT | CSVDARGKEAFF
TRBJ1-1 | NA | NA | TRBV6-6 | TGTGCCAGCAGTTACGAGGGGAGAACTGAAGCTTTCTTT | CASSYEGRTEAFF